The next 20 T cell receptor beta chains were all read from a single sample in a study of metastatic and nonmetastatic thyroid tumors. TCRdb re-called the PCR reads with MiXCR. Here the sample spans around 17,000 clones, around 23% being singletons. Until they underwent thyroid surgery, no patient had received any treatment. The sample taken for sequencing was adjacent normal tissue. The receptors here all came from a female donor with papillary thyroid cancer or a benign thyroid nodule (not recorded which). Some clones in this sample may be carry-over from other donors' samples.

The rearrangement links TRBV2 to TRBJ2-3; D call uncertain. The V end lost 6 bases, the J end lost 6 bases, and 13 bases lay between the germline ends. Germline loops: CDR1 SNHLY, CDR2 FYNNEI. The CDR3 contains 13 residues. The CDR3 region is CASRFFSPDTQYF. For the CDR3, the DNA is TGTGCCAGCAGATTCTTTTCCCCCGATACGCAGTATTTT.

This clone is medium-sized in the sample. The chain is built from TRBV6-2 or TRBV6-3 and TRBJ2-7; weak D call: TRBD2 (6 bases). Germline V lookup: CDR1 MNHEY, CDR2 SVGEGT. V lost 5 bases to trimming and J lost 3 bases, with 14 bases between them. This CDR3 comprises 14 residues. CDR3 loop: CASSSLARGYEQYF. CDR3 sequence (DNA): TGTGCCAGCAGTAGTCTAGCGAGAGGCTACGAGCAGTACTTC.

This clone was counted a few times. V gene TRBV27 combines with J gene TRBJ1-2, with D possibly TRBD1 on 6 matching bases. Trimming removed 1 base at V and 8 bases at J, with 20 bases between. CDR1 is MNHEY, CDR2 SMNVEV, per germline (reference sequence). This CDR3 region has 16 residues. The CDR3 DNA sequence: TGTGCCAGCAGTTTATACACCCCAGGGGTTGGGGGGGGCTACACCTTC. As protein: CASSLYTPGVGGGYTF.

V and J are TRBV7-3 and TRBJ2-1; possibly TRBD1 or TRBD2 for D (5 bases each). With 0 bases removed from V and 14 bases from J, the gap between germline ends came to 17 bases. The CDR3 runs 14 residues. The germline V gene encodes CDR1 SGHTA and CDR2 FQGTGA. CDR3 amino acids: CASSLTSDSGTKFF. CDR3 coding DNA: TGTGCCAGCAGCTTAACTAGTGATAGTGGGACCAAGTTCTTC.

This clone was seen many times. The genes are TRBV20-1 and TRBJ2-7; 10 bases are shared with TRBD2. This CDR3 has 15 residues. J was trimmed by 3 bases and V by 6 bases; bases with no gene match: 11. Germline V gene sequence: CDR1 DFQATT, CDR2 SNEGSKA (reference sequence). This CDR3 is CSARAPSGGFYEQYF. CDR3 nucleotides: TGCAGTGCCCGTGCCCCTAGCGGGGGTTTCTACGAGCAGTACTTC.

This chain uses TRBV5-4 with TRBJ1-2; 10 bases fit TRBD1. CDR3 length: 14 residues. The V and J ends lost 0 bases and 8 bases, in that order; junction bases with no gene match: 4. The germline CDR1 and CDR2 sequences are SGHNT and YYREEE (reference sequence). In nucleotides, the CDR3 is TGTGCCAGCAGCTTGGCCGGGACAGGGGAAGGCTACACCTTC. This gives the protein CASSLAGTGEGYTF.

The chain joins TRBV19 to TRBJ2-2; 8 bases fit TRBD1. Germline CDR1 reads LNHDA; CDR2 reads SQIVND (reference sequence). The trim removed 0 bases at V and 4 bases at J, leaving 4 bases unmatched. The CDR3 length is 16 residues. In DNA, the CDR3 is TGTGCCAGTAGTATAGAGTGGACAGGGTTCACCGGGGAGCTGTTTTTT. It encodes CASSIEWTGFTGELFF. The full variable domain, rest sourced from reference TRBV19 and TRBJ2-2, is DGGITQSPKYLFRKEGQNVTLSCEQNLNHDAMYWYRQDPGQGLRLIYYSQIVNDFQKGDIAEGYSVSREKKESFPLTVTSAQKNPTAFYLCASSIEWTGFTGELFFGEGSRLTVL.

Here the CDR3 reads CSVGDRDSDGYTF. The DNA for the CDR3 is TGCAGCGTCGGGGACCGCGATTCGGATGGCTACACCTTC. This rearrangement joins TRBV29-1 to TRBJ1-2; possible D gene TRBD1, 5 bases. CDR1 SQVTM and CDR2 ANQGSEA come from the germline V gene. Trimming removed 6 bases from V and 6 bases from J, with 17 bases in between. The length of the CDR3 is 13 residues.

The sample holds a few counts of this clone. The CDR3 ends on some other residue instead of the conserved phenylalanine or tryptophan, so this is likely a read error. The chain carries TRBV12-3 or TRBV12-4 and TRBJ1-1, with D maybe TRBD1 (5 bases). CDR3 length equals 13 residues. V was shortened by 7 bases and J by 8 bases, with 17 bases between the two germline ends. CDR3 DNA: TGTGCCAGCATCCTCAGGGTGACGGGCGAAGCTTTCCTT. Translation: CASILRVTGEAFL.

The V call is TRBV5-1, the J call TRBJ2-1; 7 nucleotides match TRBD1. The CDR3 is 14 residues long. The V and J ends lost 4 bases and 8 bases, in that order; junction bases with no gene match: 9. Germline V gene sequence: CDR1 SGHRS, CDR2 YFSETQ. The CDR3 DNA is TGCGCCAGCAGCGAATACAGGGGATTGGATGAGCAGTTCTTC. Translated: CASSEYRGLDEQFF.

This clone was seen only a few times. Here the CDR3 DNA reads TGTGCCAGCAGTTATCTTGGCGGAACTATCCCGGGCACCATATATTTT. Its protein product is CASSYLGGTIPGTIYF. This chain connects TRBV6-6 to TRBJ1-3, with unresolved D. The CDR3 totals 16 residues. V was clipped by 3 bases and J by 9 bases, with 21 bases between them. CDR1 and CDR2 from the germline V gene are MNHNY and SVGAGI (reference sequence).

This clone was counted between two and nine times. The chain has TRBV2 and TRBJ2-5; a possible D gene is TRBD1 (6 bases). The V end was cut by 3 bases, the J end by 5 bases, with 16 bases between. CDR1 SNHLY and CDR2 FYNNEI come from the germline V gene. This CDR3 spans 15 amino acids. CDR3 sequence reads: CASSEGAGVGETQYF. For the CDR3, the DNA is TGTGCCAGCAGTGAGGGGGCAGGCGTCGGGGAGACCCAGTACTTC.

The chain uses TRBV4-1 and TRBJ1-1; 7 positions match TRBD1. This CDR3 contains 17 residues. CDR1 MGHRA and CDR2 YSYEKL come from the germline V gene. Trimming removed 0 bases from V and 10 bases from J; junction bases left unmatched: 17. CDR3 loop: CASSQEPPGGGSQAAFF. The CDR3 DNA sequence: TGCGCCAGCAGCCAAGAGCCCCCGGGAGGGGGCAGCCAGGCAGCTTTCTTT.

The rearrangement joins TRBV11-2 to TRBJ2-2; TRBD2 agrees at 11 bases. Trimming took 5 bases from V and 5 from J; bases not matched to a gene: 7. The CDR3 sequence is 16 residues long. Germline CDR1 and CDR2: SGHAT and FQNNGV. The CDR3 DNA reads TGTGCCAGCAGCGATATACTAGCGGGAGAGACCGGGGAGCTGTTTTTT. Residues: CASSDILAGETGELFF.

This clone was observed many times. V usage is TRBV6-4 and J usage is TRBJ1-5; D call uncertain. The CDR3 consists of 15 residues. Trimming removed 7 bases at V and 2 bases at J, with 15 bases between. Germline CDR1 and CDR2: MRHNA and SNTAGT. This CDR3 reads CASTRVGGGNQPQHF. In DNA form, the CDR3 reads TGTGCCAGCACCCGGGTGGGCGGGGGCAATCAGCCCCAGCATTTT.

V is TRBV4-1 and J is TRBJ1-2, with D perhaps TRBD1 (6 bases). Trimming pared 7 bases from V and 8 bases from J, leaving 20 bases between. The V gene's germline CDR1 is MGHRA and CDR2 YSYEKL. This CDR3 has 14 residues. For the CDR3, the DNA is TGCGCCAGCATCCAGGTGGGGGGCGCGAAAGGCTACACCTTC. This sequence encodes CASIQVGGAKGYTF.

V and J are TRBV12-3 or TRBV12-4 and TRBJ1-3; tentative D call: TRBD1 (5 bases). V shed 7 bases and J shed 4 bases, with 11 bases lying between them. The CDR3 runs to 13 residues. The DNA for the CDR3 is TGTGCCAGCAAGTGGGGGTCGGGAAACACCATATATTTT. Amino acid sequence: CASKWGSGNTIYF.

CDR3 nucleotides: TGTGCCAGCAGCTTAGATCAGCGGACTGAAGCTTTCTTT. This encodes CASSLDQRTEAFF. The chain is built from TRBV7-9 and TRBJ1-1; no firm D call. Trimming took off 1 base at V and 5 bases at J, with 8 bases between the two ends. Looked up from germline, CDR1 is SEHNR and CDR2 is FQNEAQ (reference sequence). The CDR3 contains 13 residues. Variable domain in full (rest from reference TRBV7-9 and TRBJ1-1): DTGVSQNPRHKITKRGQNVTFRCDPISEHNRLYWYRQTLGQGPEFLTYFQNEAQLEKSRLLSDRFSAERPKGSFSTLEIQRTEQGDSAMYLCASSLDQRTEAFFGQGTRLTVV.

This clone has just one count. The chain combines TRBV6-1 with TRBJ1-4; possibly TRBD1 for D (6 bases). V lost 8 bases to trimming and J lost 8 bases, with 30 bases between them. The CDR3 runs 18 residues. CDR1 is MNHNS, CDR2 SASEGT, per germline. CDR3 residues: CASHLGQSNPGKGEKLFF. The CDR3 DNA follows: TGTGCCAGCCACCTCGGACAGTCTAACCCGGGGAAAGGCGAAAAACTGTTTTTT.

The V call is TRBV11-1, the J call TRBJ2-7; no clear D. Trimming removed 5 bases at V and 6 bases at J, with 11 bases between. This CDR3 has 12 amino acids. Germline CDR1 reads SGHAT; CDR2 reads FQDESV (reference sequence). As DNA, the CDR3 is TGTGCCAGCAGCGAAGATCGGTCCGAGCAGTACTTC. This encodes CASSEDRSEQYF.